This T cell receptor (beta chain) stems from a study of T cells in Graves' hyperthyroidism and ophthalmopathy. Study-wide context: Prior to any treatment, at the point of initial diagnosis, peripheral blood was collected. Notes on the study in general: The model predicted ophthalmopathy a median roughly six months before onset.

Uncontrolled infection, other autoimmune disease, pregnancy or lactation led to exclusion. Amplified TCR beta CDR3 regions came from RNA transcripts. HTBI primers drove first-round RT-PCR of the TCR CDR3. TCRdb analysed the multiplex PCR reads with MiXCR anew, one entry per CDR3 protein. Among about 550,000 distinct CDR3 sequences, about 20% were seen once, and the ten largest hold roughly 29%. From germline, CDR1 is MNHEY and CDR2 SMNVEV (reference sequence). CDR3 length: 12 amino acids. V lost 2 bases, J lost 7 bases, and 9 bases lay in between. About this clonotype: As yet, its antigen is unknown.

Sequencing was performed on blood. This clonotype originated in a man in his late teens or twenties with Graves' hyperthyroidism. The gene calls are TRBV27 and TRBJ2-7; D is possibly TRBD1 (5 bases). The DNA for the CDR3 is TGTGCCAGCAGTTTACAGGGCAAAGAGCAGTACTTC. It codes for CASSLQGKEQYF.